This T cell receptor (beta chain) comes out of a study of blood T cell repertoires in COVID-19. The wider study: Collection of acute and convalescent COVID-19 samples took place in the United States, Italy and Spain. The cDNA or gDNA used as material had been derived from T cells, B-cell-depleted T cells, or PBMCs.

In the original analysis: Nucleated cell number was recorded as an estimate derived from reference gene primer amplification. Produced via immunoSEQ multiplex PCR; TCRdb's table is partial and in-frame only. V and J calls and clone size are given by that table; D and trimming were obtained from the DNA. Of a few hundred thousand clones listed, over 70% were seen once; the top ten hold about 9.1%. The V segment lost 5 bases and the J segment 6 bases; nucleotides outside the gene matches: 3. Germline V gene sequence: CDR1 MNHEY, CDR2 SVGEGT. The CDR3 runs to 13 residues. The sequence was collected from a human donor in a cohort sampled during active COVID-19. Sequences were obtained from peripheral blood. The chain employs TRBV6-2 or TRBV6-3 and TRBJ1-5; 8 bases agree with TRBD1. CDR3 in amino acids: CASSMQGAQPQHF. The CDR3, as DNA: TGTGCCAGCAGTATGCAGGGGGCTCAGCCCCAGCATTTT.